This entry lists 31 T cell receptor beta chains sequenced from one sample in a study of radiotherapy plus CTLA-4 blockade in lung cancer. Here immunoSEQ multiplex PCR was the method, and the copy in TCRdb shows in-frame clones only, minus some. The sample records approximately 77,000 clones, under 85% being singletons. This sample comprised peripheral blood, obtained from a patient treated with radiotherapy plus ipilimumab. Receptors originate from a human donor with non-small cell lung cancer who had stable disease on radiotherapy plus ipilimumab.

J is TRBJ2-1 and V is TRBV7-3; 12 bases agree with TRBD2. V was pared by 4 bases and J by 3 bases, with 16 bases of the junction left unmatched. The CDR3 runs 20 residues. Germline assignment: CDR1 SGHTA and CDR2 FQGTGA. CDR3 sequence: CASSSHPTSGRPRGYNEQFF. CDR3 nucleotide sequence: TGTGCCAGCAGCTCCCACCCCACTAGCGGGAGGCCAAGGGGCTACAATGAGCAGTTCTTC.

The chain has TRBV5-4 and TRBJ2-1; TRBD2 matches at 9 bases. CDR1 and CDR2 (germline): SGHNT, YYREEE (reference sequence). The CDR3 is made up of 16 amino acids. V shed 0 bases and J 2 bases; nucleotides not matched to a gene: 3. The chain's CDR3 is CASSLVAGGPYNEQFF. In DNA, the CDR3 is TGTGCCAGCAGCTTGGTGGCGGGGGGGCCCTACAATGAGCAGTTCTTC.

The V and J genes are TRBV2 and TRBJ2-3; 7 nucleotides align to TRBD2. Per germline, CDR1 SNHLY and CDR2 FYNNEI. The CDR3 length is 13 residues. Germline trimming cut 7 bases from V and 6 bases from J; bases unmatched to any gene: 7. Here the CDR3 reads CASNRAGTDTQYF. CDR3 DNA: TGTGCCAGCAACCGAGCGGGAACCGATACGCAGTATTTT.

Here the CDR3 reads CASSLRRQGGEKLFF. The CDR3 DNA is TGTGCCAGCAGTTTAAGAAGACAGGGGGGTGAAAAACTGTTTTTT. The V and J genes are TRBV28 and TRBJ1-4, with 9 bases identical to TRBD1. This CDR3 spans 15 amino acids. Germline V gene data show CDR1 as MDHEN and CDR2 as SYDVKM. The trim removed 2 bases at V and 7 bases at J, leaving 5 bases unmatched.

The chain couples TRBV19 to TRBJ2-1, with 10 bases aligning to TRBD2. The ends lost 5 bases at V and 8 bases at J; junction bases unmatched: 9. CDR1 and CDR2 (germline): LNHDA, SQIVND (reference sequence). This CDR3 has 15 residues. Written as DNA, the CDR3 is TGTGCCAGTAGTTCCTCGGGACTAGCGAGGGATGAGCAGTTCTTC. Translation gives CASSSSGLARDEQFF. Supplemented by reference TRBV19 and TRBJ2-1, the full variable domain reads DGGITQSPKYLFRKEGQNVTLSCEQNLNHDAMYWYRQDPGQGLRLIYYSQIVNDFQKGDIAEGYSVSREKKESFPLTVTSAQKNPTAFYLCASSSSGLARDEQFFGPGTRLTVL.

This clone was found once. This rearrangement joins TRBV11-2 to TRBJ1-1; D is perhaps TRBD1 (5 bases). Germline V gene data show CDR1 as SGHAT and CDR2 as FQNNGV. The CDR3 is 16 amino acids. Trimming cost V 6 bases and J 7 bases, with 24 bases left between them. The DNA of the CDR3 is TGTGCCAGCAGATCCCCTGGAGGGTGGGGGGGGAATGAAGCTTTCTTT. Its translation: CASRSPGGWGGNEAFF.

For the CDR3, the DNA is TGTGCCAGCAGCTCCCCCGGCTACGAGCAGTACTTC. Protein product: CASSSPGYEQYF. This chain connects TRBV13 to TRBJ2-7; D is unresolved. Trimming took off 4 bases at V and 3 bases at J, with 7 bases between the two ends. This CDR3 contains 12 residues. Germline lookup yields CDR1 PRHDT and CDR2 FYEKMQ (reference sequence).

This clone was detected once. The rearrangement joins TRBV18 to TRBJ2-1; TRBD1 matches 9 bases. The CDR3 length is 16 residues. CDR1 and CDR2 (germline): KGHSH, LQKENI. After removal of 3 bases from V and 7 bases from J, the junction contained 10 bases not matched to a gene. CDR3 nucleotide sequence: TGTGCCAGCTCACCGTCCGGGACAGGGCTTAGTAATGAGCAGTTCTTC. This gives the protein CASSPSGTGLSNEQFF.

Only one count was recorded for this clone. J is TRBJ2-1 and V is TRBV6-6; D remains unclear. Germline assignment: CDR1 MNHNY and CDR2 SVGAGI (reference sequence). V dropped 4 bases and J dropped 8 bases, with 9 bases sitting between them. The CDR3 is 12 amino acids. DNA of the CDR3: TGTGCCAGCAGTTCAGGTCTCGATGAGCAGTTCTTC. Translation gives CASSSGLDEQFF.

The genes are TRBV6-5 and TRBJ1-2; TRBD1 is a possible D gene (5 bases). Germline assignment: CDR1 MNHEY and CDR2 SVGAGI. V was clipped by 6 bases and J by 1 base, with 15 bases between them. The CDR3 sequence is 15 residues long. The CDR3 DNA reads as TGTGCCAGCAGGGACCCCCGGGGGATTAACTATGGCTACACCTTC. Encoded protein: CASRDPRGINYGYTF.

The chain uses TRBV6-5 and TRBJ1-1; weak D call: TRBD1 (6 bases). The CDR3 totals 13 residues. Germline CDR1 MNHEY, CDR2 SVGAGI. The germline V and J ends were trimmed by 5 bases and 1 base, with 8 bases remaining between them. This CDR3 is CASSKQGNTEAFF. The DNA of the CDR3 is TGTGCCAGCAGTAAACAGGGGAACACTGAAGCTTTCTTT.

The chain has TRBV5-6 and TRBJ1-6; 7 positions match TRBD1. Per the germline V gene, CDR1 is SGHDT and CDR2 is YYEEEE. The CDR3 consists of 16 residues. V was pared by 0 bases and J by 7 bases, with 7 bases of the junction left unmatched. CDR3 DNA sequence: TGTGCCAGCAGCTTGGGGTGGTTCAGGGGGAATTCACCCCTCCACTTT. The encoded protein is CASSLGWFRGNSPLHF.

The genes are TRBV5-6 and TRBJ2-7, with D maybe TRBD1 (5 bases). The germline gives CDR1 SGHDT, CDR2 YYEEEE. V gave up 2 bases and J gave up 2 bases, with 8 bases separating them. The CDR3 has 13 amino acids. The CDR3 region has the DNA TGTGCCAGCAGCTTCCAGGGTCCCTACGAGCAGTACTTC. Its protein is CASSFQGPYEQYF.

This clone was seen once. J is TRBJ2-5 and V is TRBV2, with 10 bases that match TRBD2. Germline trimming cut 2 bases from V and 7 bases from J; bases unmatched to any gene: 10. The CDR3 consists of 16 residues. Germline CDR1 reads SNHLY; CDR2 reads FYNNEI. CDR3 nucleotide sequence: TGTGCCAGCAGTGAAAGAGCGGGAGGGCTATTTGGGACCCAGTACTTC. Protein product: CASSERAGGLFGTQYF.

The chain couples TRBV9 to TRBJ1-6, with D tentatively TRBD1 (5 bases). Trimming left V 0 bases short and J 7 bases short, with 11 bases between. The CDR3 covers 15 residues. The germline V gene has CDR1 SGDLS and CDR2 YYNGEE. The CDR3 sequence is CASSVEAGRNSPLHF. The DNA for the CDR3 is TGTGCCAGCAGCGTAGAGGCAGGGAGAAATTCACCCCTCCACTTT.

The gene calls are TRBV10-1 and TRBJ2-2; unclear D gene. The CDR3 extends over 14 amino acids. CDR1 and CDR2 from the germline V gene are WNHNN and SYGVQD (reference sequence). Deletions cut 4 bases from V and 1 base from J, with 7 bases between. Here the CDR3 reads CASSGGLNTGELFF. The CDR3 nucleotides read TGCGCCAGCAGTGGAGGCCTGAACACCGGGGAGCTGTTTTTT.

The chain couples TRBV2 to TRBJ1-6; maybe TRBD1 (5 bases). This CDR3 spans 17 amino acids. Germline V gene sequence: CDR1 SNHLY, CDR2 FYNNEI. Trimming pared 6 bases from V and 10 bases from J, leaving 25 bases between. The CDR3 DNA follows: TGTGCCAGCAGGGGGGGGGAGGCAGGCCCCACACGGTCACCCCTCCACTTT. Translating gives CASRGGEAGPTRSPLHF. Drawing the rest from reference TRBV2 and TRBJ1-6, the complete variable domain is EPEVTQTPSHQVTQMGQEVILRCVPISNHLYFYWYRQILGQKVEFLVSFYNNEISEKSEIFDDQFSVERPDGSNFTLKIRSTKLEDSAMYFCASRGGEAGPTRSPLHFGNGTRLTVT.

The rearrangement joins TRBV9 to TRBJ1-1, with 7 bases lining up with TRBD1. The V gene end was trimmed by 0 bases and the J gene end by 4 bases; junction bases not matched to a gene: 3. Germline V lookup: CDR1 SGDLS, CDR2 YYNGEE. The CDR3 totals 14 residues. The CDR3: CASSVEPGGTEAFF. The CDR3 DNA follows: TGTGCCAGCAGCGTAGAACCAGGGGGCACTGAAGCTTTCTTT.

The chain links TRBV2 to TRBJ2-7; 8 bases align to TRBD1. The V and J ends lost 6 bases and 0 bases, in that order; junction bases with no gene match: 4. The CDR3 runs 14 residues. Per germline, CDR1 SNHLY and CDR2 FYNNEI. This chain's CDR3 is CASRRQGPSYEQYF. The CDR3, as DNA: TGTGCCAGCAGACGACAGGGGCCCTCCTACGAGCAGTACTTC.

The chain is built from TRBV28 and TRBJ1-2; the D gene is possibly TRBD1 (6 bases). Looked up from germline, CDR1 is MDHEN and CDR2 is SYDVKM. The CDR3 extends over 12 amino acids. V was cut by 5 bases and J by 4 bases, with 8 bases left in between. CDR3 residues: CASSRDTYGYTF. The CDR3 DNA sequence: TGTGCCAGCAGTCGGGACACCTATGGCTACACCTTC.

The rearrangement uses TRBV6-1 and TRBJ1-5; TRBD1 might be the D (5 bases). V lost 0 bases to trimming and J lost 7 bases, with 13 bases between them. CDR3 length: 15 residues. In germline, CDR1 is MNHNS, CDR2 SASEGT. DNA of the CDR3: TGTGCCAGCAGTGAAGCAGGCAGGGCGGGCCAGCCCCAGCATTTT. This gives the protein CASSEAGRAGQPQHF.

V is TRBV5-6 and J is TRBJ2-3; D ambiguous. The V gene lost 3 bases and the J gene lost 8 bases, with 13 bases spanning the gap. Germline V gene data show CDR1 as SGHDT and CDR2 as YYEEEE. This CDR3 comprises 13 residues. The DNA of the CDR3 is TGTGCCAGCAGCTCTGACCGGGCCGGTACGCAGTATTTT. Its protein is CASSSDRAGTQYF.

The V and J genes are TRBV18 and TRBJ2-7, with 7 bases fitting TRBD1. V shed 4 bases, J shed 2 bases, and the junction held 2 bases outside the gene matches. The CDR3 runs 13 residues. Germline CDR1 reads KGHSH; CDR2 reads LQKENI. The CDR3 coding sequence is TGTGCCAGCTCACGGGACAGCCCCTACGAGCAGTACTTC. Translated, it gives CASSRDSPYEQYF.

In nucleotides, the CDR3 is TGTGCCATCTCCGACAGGGAGAGCACTGAAGCTTTCTTT. Translating it yields CAISDRESTEAFF. The V gene is TRBV10-3, the J gene TRBJ1-1; 7 positions agree with TRBD1. The CDR3 has 13 amino acids. V gave up 8 bases and J gave up 4 bases; unmatched junction bases: 7. CDR1 and CDR2 from the germline V gene are ENHRY and SYGVKD.

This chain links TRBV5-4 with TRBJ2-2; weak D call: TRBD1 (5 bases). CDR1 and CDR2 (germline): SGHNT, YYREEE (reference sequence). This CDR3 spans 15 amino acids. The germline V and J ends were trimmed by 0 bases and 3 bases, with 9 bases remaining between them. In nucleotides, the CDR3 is TGTGCCAGCAGCTTGGGACAGATGGACACCGGGGAGCTGTTTTTT. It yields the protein CASSLGQMDTGELFF.

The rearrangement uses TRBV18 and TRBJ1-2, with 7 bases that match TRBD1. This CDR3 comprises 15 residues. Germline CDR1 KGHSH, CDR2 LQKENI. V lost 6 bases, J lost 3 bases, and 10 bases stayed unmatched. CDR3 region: CASSLYDRADYGYTF. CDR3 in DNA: TGTGCCAGCTCTCTTTATGACAGGGCGGACTATGGCTACACCTTC.

CDR3 protein: CASSEVYPNTGELFF. The CDR3 nucleotides are TGCGCCAGCAGTGAGGTCTACCCAAACACCGGGGAGCTGTTTTTT. V is TRBV10-2 and J is TRBJ2-2; D unclear. The V and J ends lost 2 bases and 2 bases respectively, with 9 bases between them. Germline V CDR1 and CDR2: WSHSY, SAAADI. The CDR3 length is 15 residues.

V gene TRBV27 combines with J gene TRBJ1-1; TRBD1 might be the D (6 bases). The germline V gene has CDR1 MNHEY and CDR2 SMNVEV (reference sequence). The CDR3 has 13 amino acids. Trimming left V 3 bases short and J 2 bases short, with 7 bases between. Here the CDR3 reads CASSFGTNTEAFF. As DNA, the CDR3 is TGTGCCAGCAGTTTTGGGACAAACACTGAAGCTTTCTTT.

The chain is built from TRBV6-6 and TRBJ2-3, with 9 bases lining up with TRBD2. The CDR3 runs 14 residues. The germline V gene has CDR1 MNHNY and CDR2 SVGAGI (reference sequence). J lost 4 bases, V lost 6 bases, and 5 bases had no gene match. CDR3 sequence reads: CASRLAGGADTQYF. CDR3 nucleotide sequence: TGTGCCAGCAGACTGGCGGGGGGGGCAGATACGCAGTATTTT.

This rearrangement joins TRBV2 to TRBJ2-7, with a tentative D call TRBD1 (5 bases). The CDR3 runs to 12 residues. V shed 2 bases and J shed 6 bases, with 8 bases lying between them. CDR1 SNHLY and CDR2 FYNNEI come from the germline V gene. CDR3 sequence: CASSETGFEQYF. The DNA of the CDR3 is TGTGCCAGCAGTGAAACAGGTTTCGAGCAGTACTTC.

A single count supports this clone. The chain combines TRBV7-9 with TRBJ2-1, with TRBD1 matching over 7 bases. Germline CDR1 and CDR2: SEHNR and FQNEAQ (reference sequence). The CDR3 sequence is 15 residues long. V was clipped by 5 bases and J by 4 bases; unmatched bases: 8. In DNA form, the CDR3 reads TGTGCCAGCAGCCGGACGGGACAGACATACAATGAGCAGTTCTTC. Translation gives CASSRTGQTYNEQFF.